The 21 T cell receptor beta chains listed next were all sequenced from one sample in a study of shared clonotypes between healthy human individuals (dated by TCRdb to 2018 to 2021). The library was made by the immunoSEQ multiplex PCR assay. TCRdb limited this immuneACCESS table to in-frame rearrangements with V and J called. A share of clones is missing; checked studies link under half to unresolved V genes, and the rest is unexplained. The sample profile shows a few million clones; around 95% of them were found once. Jointly, the top ten make up roughly 0.13% of the sample. Sequenced: naive CD4+ T cells sorted from blood. According to the study, the label for this sample's cell subset or site signals: CD45RA+ positively selected. These TCRs come from a man between 18 and 29 years old in good health.

The chain recombines TRBV5-6 with TRBJ1-4; tentatively, D is TRBD1 (6 bases). Germline assignment: CDR1 SGHDT and CDR2 YYEEEE. The CDR3 is made up of 14 amino acids. Trimming shortened V by 0 bases and J by 7 bases, and 10 bases separated the two germline ends. DNA of the CDR3: TGTGCCAGCAGCTTGGCGGGGGCAGGTGAAAAACTGTTTTTT. Amino acid sequence: CASSLAGAGEKLFF.

This rearrangement joins TRBV7-2 to TRBJ2-5, with D unresolved. The V end was cut by 0 bases, the J end by 3 bases, with 8 bases between. The germline V gene encodes CDR1 SGHTA and CDR2 FQGNSA. The CDR3 totals 14 residues. In nucleotides, the CDR3 is TGTGCCAGCAGCTTAGCAGGCTCGGAAGAGACCCAGTACTTC. The encoded protein is CASSLAGSEETQYF.

A remark on this clone: This same CDR3 is encoded by further DNA sequences in the sample. This chain connects TRBV7-2 to TRBJ2-7, with TRBD2 matching 11 bases. Looked up from germline, CDR1 is SGHTA and CDR2 is FQGNSA. The CDR3 loop spans 13 amino acids. The trim removed 6 bases at V and 2 bases at J, leaving 0 bases unmatched. The CDR3 here is CASRLAGAYEQYF. DNA for the CDR3: TGTGCCAGCAGACTAGCGGGAGCCTACGAGCAGTACTTC.

Concerning this clone: The same CDR3 is also encoded by other DNA sequences in this sample. This rearrangement joins TRBV30 to TRBJ2-7; a weak D match, TRBD1 (6 bases). Deletions cut 1 base from V and 2 bases from J, with 6 bases between. Germline-derived CDR1 and CDR2 are GTSNPN and SVGIG (reference sequence). This CDR3 contains 12 residues. The CDR3 DNA reads as TGTGCCTGGAGTGACAGGGCCTACGAGCAGTACTTC. It encodes CAWSDRAYEQYF. Filled out from reference TRBV30 and TRBJ2-7, the complete variable domain reads SQTIHQWPATLVQPVGSPLSLECTVEGTSNPNLYWYRQAAGRGLQLLFYSVGIGQISSEVPQNLSASRPQDRQFILSSKKLLLSDSGFYLCAWSDRAYEQYFGPGTRLTVT.

This rearrangement joins TRBV11-2 to TRBJ2-6; D gene ambiguous. This CDR3 contains 12 residues. Trimming pared 5 bases from V and 4 bases from J, leaving 3 bases between. Germline CDR1 is SGHAT and CDR2 is FQNNGV. Here the CDR3 reads CASSPGANVLTF. The DNA of the CDR3 is TGTGCCAGCAGCCCGGGGGCCAACGTCCTGACTTTC.

The rearrangement joins TRBV9 to TRBJ1-4, with D perhaps matching TRBD1 (6 bases). The ends were cut back, 3 bases at V and 9 bases at J, with 24 bases in the middle. This CDR3 comprises 17 residues. In germline, CDR1 is SGDLS, CDR2 YYNGEE. The CDR3 is CASSAGQTSGGGQKLFF. DNA of the CDR3: TGTGCCAGCAGCGCCGGACAGACCTCCGGGGGTGGACAAAAACTGTTTTTT.

This CDR3 reads CASSLDLTRDADYEQYF. DNA of the CDR3: TGTGCCAGCAGCTTAGACTTAACCCGGGACGCCGACTACGAGCAGTACTTC. The chain links TRBV7-2 to TRBJ2-7; D tentatively reads TRBD1 or TRBD2 (5 bases each). There are 17 residues in the CDR3. V gave up 1 base and J gave up 3 bases, with 19 bases separating them. The germline CDR1 and CDR2 sequences are SGHTA and FQGNSA.

The V and J genes are TRBV7-3 and TRBJ2-5, with D tentatively TRBD2 (6 bases). Trimming removed 6 bases from V and 4 bases from J, with 12 bases in between. The CDR3 has 13 amino acids. Looked up from germline, CDR1 is SGHTA and CDR2 is FQGTGA. For the CDR3, the DNA is TGTGCCAGCAGTTCGACGGGACTAGAGACCCAGTACTTC. Residues: CASSSTGLETQYF.

J is TRBJ1-2 and V is TRBV27, with D possibly matching TRBD1 (5 bases). CDR3 length: 16 amino acids. Germline V lookup: CDR1 MNHEY, CDR2 SMNVEV (reference sequence). Trimming pared 3 bases from V and 4 bases from J, leaving 18 bases between. The CDR3 nucleotides read TGTGCCAGCAGTTTCTTTGGGGCGGGTAGTTCCTATGGCTACACCTTC. Translation: CASSFFGAGSSYGYTF.

Note on this clone: The same CDR3 can be traced to other DNA sequences in this sample. The chain uses TRBV7-2 and TRBJ1-5, with D maybe TRBD1 (6 bases). The CDR3 length is 12 residues. Germline V gene lookup returns CDR1 SGHTA and CDR2 FQGNSA. Deletions cut 5 bases from V and 5 bases from J, with 7 bases between. CDR3 sequence reads: CASSHRDQPQHF. The DNA for the CDR3 is TGTGCCAGCAGCCACAGGGATCAGCCCCAGCATTTT.

The chain uses TRBV18 and TRBJ2-7, with 11 bases identical to TRBD1. Germline V gene sequence: CDR1 KGHSH, CDR2 LQKENI. The V and J ends lost 8 bases and 1 base, in that order; junction bases with no gene match: 4. The CDR3 has 14 amino acids. CDR3 loop: CASRGQGGSYEQYF. The CDR3 DNA reads TGTGCCAGCCGGGGACAGGGGGGTTCCTACGAGCAGTACTTC.

A remark on this clone: The conserved phenylalanine or tryptophan normally closing the CDR3 is absent here, so this likely arose from a read error. CDR3 loop: CASSADRGRNTEAFL. The CDR3 coding sequence is TGTGCCAGCAGTGCGGACAGGGGAAGAAACACTGAAGCTTTCCTT. The chain uses TRBV2 and TRBJ1-1; TRBD1 matches 9 bases. Germline loops: CDR1 SNHLY, CDR2 FYNNEI. The CDR3 spans 15 residues. After removal of 4 bases from V and 2 bases from J, the junction contained 5 bases not matched to a gene.

As for this clone: The sample has other DNA sequences that encode this CDR3 too. This chain uses TRBV5-4 with TRBJ1-1; D uncertain. V lost 2 bases to trimming and J lost 2 bases, with 7 bases between them. The CDR3 has 13 amino acids. Germline loops: CDR1 SGHNT, CDR2 YYREEE (reference sequence). This chain's CDR3 is CASSLVLNTEAFF. The DNA for the CDR3 is TGTGCCAGCAGCTTAGTTCTTAACACTGAAGCTTTCTTT.

The V call is TRBV30, the J call TRBJ2-3; 9 bases agree with TRBD1. The CDR3 totals 15 residues. Germline lookup yields CDR1 GTSNPN and CDR2 SVGIG (reference sequence). The trim removed 2 bases at V and 3 bases at J, leaving 6 bases unmatched. In DNA form, the CDR3 reads TGTGCCTGGAGTCTCGGGACAGGGTGGACAGATACGCAGTATTTT. This sequence encodes CAWSLGTGWTDTQYF.

The chain carries TRBV30 and TRBJ2-7, with D maybe TRBD1 (6 bases). The CDR3 sequence is 16 residues long. Trimming stripped 2 bases from V and 5 bases from J, with 22 bases between. CDR1 and CDR2 (germline): GTSNPN, SVGIG (reference sequence). The CDR3 nucleotides read TGTGCCTGGAGTCAGACCGGGACAAAGCGTAGCAACGAGCAGTACTTC. This encodes CAWSQTGTKRSNEQYF.

The gene calls are TRBV21-1 and TRBJ1-2; the table's D call, TRBD1, has no DNA check behind it. TRBV21-1 is marked as a pseudogene. The CDR3 loop spans 15 amino acids. The CDR3 here is CASSPPSTGGYGYTF. CDR3 DNA sequence: TGTGCCAGCAGCCCGCCCTCGACAGGGGGCTATGGCTACACCTTC.

In DNA, the CDR3 is TGTGCCAGCAGCTTAGCGCTGGGGACCGAGGTTTATGGCTACACCTTC. Amino acids: CASSLALGTEVYGYTF. This chain uses TRBV7-2 with TRBJ1-2, with D perhaps matching TRBD1 (5 bases). The CDR3 extends over 16 amino acids. Germline values: CDR1 SGHTA, CDR2 FQGNSA. Trimming cost V 0 bases and J 5 bases, with 16 bases left between them.

This sequence joins TRBV18 and TRBJ2-2; either TRBD1 or TRBD2 may supply D (6 bases each). This CDR3 is built from 15 residues. The V gene's germline CDR1 is KGHSH and CDR2 LQKENI. Trimming pared 3 bases from V and 4 bases from J, leaving 12 bases between. The CDR3 sequence is CASSPGGGSTGELFF. In DNA form, the CDR3 reads TGTGCCAGCTCACCCGGAGGGGGGAGCACCGGGGAGCTGTTTTTT.

Here the CDR3 DNA reads TGCGCCAGCAGCCCCCTGGACGGAGCCTACGAGCAGTACTTC. Translated: CASSPLDGAYEQYF. The V and J genes are TRBV5-1 and TRBJ2-7; D gene unclear. Germline V gene sequence: CDR1 SGHRS, CDR2 YFSETQ. Trimming shortened V by 4 bases and J by 2 bases, and 13 bases separated the two germline ends. The CDR3 consists of 14 residues.

The genes are TRBV5-1 and TRBJ2-1, with a tentative D call TRBD1 (6 bases). The V gene's germline CDR1 is SGHRS and CDR2 YFSETQ. This CDR3 has 15 amino acids. Between the trimmed V and J ends, which lost 6 bases and 0 bases, there was a span of 13 bases. CDR3 coding DNA: TGCGCCAGCACCCCACAGGGAAGCTCCTACAATGAGCAGTTCTTC. This gives the protein CASTPQGSSYNEQFF.

V usage is TRBV5-6 and J usage is TRBJ1-1, with 8 bases matching TRBD1. This CDR3 comprises 13 residues. V lost 5 bases to trimming and J lost 4 bases; unmatched junction nucleotides: 4. Germline CDR1 reads SGHDT; CDR2 reads YYEEEE. This CDR3 is CASSSQGGTEAFF. As DNA, the CDR3 is TGTGCCAGCAGTTCACAGGGGGGCACTGAAGCTTTCTTT.